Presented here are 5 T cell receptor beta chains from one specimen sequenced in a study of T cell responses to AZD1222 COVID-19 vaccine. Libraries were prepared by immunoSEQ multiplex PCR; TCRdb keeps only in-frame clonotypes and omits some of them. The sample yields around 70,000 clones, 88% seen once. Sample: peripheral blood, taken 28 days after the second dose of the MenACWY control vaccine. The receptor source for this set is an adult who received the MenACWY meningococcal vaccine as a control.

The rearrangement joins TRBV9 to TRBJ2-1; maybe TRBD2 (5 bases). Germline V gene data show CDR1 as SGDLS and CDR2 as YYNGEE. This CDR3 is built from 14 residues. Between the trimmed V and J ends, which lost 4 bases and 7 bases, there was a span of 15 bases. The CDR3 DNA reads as TGTGCCAGCAGCCTTCCGGGGAGTCGGAATGAGCAGTTCTTC. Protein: CASSLPGSRNEQFF.

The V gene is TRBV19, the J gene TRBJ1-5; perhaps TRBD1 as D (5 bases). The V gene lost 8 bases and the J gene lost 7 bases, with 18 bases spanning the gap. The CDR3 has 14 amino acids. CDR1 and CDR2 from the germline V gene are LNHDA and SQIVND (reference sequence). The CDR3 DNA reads TGTGCCAGTTCACAGGAGGGTCTGGGGCAGCCCCAGCATTTT. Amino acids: CASSQEGLGQPQHF.

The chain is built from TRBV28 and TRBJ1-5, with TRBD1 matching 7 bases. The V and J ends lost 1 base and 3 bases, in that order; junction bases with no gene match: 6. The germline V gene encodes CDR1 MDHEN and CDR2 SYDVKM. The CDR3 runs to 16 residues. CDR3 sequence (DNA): TGTGCCAGCAGTTTATTCGGACAGGAACTCAATCAGCCCCAGCATTTT. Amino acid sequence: CASSLFGQELNQPQHF.

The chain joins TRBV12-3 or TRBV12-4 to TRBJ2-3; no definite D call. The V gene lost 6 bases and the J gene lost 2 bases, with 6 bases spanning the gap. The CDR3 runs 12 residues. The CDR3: CASRPVTDTQYF. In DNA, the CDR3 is TGTGCCAGCAGGCCAGTCACAGATACGCAGTATTTT.

The CDR3 bases are TGCGCCAGCAGCTTGGTAGGGACGCCGAATACGCAGTATTTT. It encodes CASSLVGTPNTQYF. This chain links TRBV5-1 with TRBJ2-3, with D possibly being TRBD1 or TRBD2 (5 bases each). Trimming removed 0 bases at V and 7 bases at J, with 12 bases between. The CDR3 sequence is 14 residues long. Germline CDR1 reads SGHRS; CDR2 reads YFSETQ. Filled out from reference TRBV5-1 and TRBJ2-3, the complete variable domain reads KAGVTQTPRYLIKTRGQQVTLSCSPISGHRSVSWYQQTPGQGLQFLFEYFSETQRNKGNFPGRFSGRQFSNSRSEMNVSTLELGDSALYLCASSLVGTPNTQYFGPGTRLTVL.